The 13 T cell receptor beta chains given below trace back to one sample, sequenced in a study of beta chain features in type 1 diabetes. Expressed TCRB transcripts were sequenced because the isolated RNA had all been reverse transcribed beforehand. TCRdb keeps only in-frame clones here, not all; method: immunoSEQ multiplex PCR. The sample records about 250,000 clones, around an eighth being singletons. Source material: naive CD4+ T cells from blood. These receptors all come from a woman aged 40 to 50 in good health.

This clone was found a few times. The V and J genes are TRBV7-2 and TRBJ2-6; possible D gene TRBD1, 5 bases. The CDR3 covers 14 residues. Germline assignment: CDR1 SGHTA and CDR2 FQGNSA. Trimming removed 4 bases from V and 4 bases from J, with 8 bases in between. DNA of the CDR3: TGTGCCAGCAGCTCAGGGTCGGGGGCCAACGTCCTGACTTTC. Translating it yields CASSSGSGANVLTF.

V is TRBV7-9 and J is TRBJ1-2; D might be TRBD1 (5 bases). The germline V and J ends were trimmed by 8 bases and 2 bases, with 6 bases remaining between them. This CDR3 region has 11 residues. Germline values: CDR1 SEHNR, CDR2 FQNEAQ (reference sequence). The DNA for the CDR3 is TGTGCCAGCGGGGGGAACTATGGCTACACCTTC. Translated, it gives CASGGNYGYTF.

The chain uses TRBV25-1 and TRBJ1-1; possible D gene TRBD1, 6 bases. V was pared by 2 bases and J by 3 bases, with 7 bases between. The germline gives CDR1 MGHDK, CDR2 SYGVNS. This CDR3 has 13 residues. The CDR3 nucleotides read TGTGCCAGCAGTGAACCAGGGGACACTGAAGCTTTCTTT. Its protein is CASSEPGDTEAFF.

CDR3 sequence (DNA): TGCGCCAGCAGTTTTAGCGGGGGGCCAGGAGAGACCCAGTACTTC. This sequence encodes CASSFSGGPGETQYF. The chain carries TRBV5-1 and TRBJ2-5, with 10 bases lining up with TRBD2. CDR1 and CDR2 (germline): SGHRS, YFSETQ. Trimming took 5 bases from V and 4 from J; bases not matched to a gene: 8. The CDR3 is 15 residues long.

This clone occurred many times. V usage is TRBV7-9 and J usage is TRBJ2-1, with D uncertain. There are 13 residues in the CDR3. V lost 1 base and J lost 8, with 9 bases in between. CDR1 SEHNR and CDR2 FQNEAQ come from the germline V gene (reference sequence). The DNA for the CDR3 is TGTGCCAGCAGCTTAGTTAGCTTCCATGAGCAGTTCTTC. Translation: CASSLVSFHEQFF. The variable domain in full, completed from reference TRBV7-9 and TRBJ2-1, reads DTGVSQNPRHKITKRGQNVTFRCDPISEHNRLYWYRQTLGQGPEFLTYFQNEAQLEKSRLLSDRFSAERPKGSFSTLEIQRTEQGDSAMYLCASSLVSFHEQFFGPGTRLTVL.

The chain uses TRBV2 and TRBJ2-2; D is ambiguous. The ends were cut back, 6 bases at V and 7 bases at J, with 15 bases in the middle. The CDR3 extends over 14 amino acids. Looked up from germline, CDR1 is SNHLY and CDR2 is FYNNEI. CDR3 region: CASRTGQVDGELFF. The CDR3 nucleotides are TGTGCCAGCAGAACCGGTCAGGTCGACGGGGAGCTGTTTTTT.

This clone came up a few times. The chain joins TRBV4-3 to TRBJ1-2; 7 bases line up with TRBD1. The length of the CDR3 is 16 residues. V lost 0 bases and J lost 5; bases outside the gene matches: 9. Germline CDR1 reads LGHNA; CDR2 reads YSLEER. The CDR3 protein is CASSQDFGTEPYGYTF. CDR3 DNA: TGCGCCAGCAGCCAAGATTTCGGGACAGAACCTTATGGCTACACCTTC.

This clone has just one count. The V gene is TRBV6-6, the J gene TRBJ1-2; 9 bases align to TRBD1. Trimming cost V 11 bases and J 3 bases; bases outside gene matches: 10. Germline assignment: CDR1 MNHNY and CDR2 SVGAGI (reference sequence). The CDR3 length is 14 residues. CDR3 in amino acids: CAGSQGARYYGYTF. The CDR3 bases are TGTGCCGGGTCACAGGGGGCGCGCTACTATGGCTACACCTTC.

V is TRBV5-1 and J is TRBJ1-1, with TRBD1 matching over 10 bases. Germline V gene lookup returns CDR1 SGHRS and CDR2 YFSETQ. The CDR3 spans 16 residues. V shed 4 bases, J shed 3 bases, and the junction held 9 bases outside the gene matches. The CDR3 sequence is CASSVGTGVLDTEAFF. CDR3 DNA sequence: TGCGCCAGCAGCGTCGGGACAGGGGTTTTGGACACTGAAGCTTTCTTT.

This clone has only a few counts. The chain is built from TRBV2 and TRBJ2-7; D is perhaps TRBD1 (6 bases). Trimming cost V 7 bases and J 2 bases, with 12 bases left between them. Germline CDR1 is SNHLY and CDR2 is FYNNEI. CDR3 length equals 13 residues. The CDR3 bases are TGTGCCAGCACCCGGGACACCGCCTACGAGCAGTACTTC. Translating gives CASTRDTAYEQYF.

A few counts support this clone. The rearrangement links TRBV19 to TRBJ2-1, with 9 bases lining up with TRBD1. The CDR3 loop spans 16 amino acids. Germline V gene data show CDR1 as LNHDA and CDR2 as SQIVND (reference sequence). The J segment lost 2 bases and the V segment lost 0 bases, leaving 2 bases of the junction unmatched. CDR3 DNA: TGTGCCAGTAGTATAGACTGGGACAGGGCCTACAATGAGCAGTTCTTC. This sequence encodes CASSIDWDRAYNEQFF.

The rearrangement links TRBV7-2 to TRBJ2-2, with 10 nucleotides matching TRBD1. CDR1 and CDR2 from the germline V gene are SGHTA and FQGNSA. The CDR3 sequence is 16 residues long. J gave up 9 bases and V 1 base, and 8 bases lay outside the gene matches. The CDR3 DNA follows: TGTGCCAGCAGCTTAGTGGGACAGGGGTTTATCAGGGAGCTGTTTTTT. The encoded protein is CASSLVGQGFIRELFF.

The rearrangement links TRBV6-5 to TRBJ2-7; possible D gene TRBD1, 6 bases. The CDR3 is made up of 12 amino acids. Trimming pared 6 bases from V and 2 bases from J, leaving 8 bases between. The germline V gene encodes CDR1 MNHEY and CDR2 SVGAGI. CDR3 in amino acids: CASRDRTYEQYF. CDR3 in DNA: TGTGCCAGCAGGGACAGAACCTACGAGCAGTACTTC.